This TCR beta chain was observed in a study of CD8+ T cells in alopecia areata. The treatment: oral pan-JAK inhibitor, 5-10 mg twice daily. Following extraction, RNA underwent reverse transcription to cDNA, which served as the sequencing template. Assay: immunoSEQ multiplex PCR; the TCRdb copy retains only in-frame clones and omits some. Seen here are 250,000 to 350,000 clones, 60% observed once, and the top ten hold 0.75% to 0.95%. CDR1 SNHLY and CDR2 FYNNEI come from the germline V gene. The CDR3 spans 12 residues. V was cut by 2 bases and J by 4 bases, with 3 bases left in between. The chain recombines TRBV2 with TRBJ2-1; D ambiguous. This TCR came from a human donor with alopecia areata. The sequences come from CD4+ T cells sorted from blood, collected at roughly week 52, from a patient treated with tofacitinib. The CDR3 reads CASSETYNEQFF. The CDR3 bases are TGTGCCAGCAGTGAAACGTACAATGAGCAGTTCTTC.